This T cell receptor beta chain was recovered during a study of T cells after yellow fever vaccination. This clonotype was detected only a few times. Germline V gives CDR1 SGHRS, CDR2 YFSETQ. V shed 0 bases, J shed 11 bases, and the junction held 7 bases outside the gene matches. CDR3 length: 15 amino acids. 5'RACE template switching added a universal primer site and UMIs to TCR cDNA. MiXCR, run by TCRdb on the 5' RACE reads, gives a single entry per CDR3 protein. The table records a few hundred thousand distinct CDR3 sequences, 3% to 4.5% of them present only once. The TCR sequence derives from a man in his late teens or twenties who received the YFV17D yellow fever vaccine. The starting material was PBMCs, obtained 5 days after the yellow fever booster vaccination. The rearrangement uses TRBV5-1 and TRBJ2-1; 11 bases line up with TRBD2. The CDR3 here is CASSLVASGGPQQFF. The CDR3 region has the DNA TGCGCCAGCAGCTTGGTTGCTAGCGGGGGGCCACAGCAGTTCTTC. Full variable domain (remainder filled in from reference TRBV5-1 and TRBJ2-1): KAGVTQTPRYLIKTRGQQVTLSCSPISGHRSVSWYQQTPGQGLQFLFEYFSETQRNKGNFPGRFSGRQFSNSRSEMNVSTLELGDSALYLCASSLVASGGPQQFFGPGTRLTVL.